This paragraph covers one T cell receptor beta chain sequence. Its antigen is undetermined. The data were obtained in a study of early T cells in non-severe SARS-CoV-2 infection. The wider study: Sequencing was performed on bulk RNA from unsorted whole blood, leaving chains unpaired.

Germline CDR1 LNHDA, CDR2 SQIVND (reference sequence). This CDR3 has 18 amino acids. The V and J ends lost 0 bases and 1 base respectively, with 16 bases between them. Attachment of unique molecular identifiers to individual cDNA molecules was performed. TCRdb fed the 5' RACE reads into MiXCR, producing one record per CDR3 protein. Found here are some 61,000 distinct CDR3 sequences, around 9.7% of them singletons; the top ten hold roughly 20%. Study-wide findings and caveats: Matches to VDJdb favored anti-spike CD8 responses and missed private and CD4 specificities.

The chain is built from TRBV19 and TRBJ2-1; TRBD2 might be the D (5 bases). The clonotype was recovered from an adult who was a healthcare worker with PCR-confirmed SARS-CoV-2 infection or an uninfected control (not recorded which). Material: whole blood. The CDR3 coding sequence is TGTGCCAGTAGTATAGATGTAAGACCCGGGGATTCCTACAATGAGCAGTTCTTC. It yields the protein CASSIDVRPGDSYNEQFF.